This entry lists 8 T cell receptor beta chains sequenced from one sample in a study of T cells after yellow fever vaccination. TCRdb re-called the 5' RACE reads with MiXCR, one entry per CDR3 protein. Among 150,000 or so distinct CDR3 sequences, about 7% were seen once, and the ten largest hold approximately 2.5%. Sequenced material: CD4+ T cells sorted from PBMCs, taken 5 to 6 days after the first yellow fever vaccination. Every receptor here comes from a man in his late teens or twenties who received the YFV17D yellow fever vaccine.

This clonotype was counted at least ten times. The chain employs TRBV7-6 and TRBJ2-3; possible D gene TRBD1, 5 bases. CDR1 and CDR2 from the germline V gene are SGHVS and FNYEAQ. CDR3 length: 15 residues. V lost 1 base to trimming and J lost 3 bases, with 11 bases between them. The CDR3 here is CASSLGTTRTDTQYF. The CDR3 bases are TGTGCCAGCAGCTTAGGGACAACGAGGACAGATACGCAGTATTTT.

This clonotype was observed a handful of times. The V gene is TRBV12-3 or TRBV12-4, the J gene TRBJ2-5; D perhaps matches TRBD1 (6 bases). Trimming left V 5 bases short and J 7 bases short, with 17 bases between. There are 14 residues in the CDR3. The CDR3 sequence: CASSEQTGSGTQYF. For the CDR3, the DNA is TGTGCCAGCAGTGAACAAACAGGGTCAGGGACCCAGTACTTC.

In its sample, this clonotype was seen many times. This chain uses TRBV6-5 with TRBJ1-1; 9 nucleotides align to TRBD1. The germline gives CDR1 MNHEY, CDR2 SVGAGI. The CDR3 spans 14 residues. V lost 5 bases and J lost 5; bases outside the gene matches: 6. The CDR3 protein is CASSLQGAGTEAFF. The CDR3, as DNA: TGTGCCAGCAGTCTACAGGGGGCGGGAACTGAAGCTTTCTTT.

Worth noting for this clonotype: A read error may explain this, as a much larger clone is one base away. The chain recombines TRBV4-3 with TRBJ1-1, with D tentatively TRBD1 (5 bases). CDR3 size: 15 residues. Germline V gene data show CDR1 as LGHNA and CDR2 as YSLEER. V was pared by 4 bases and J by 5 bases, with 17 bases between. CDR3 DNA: TGCGCCAGCAGCCCGGCATGGGGCCTTGGGACTGAAGCTTTCTTT. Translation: CASSPAWGLGTEAFF.

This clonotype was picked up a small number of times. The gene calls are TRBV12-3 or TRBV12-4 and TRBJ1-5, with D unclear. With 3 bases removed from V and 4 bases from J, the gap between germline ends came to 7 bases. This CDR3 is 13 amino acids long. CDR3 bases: TGTGCCAGCAGTTTGCCCCCTAATCAGCCCCAGCATTTT. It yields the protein CASSLPPNQPQHF.

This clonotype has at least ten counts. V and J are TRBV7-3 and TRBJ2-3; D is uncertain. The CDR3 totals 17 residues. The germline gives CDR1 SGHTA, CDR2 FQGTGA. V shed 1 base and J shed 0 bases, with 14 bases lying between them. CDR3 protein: CASSLISAITSTDTQYF. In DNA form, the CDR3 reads TGTGCCAGCAGCTTAATCTCGGCTATCACTAGCACAGATACGCAGTATTTT.

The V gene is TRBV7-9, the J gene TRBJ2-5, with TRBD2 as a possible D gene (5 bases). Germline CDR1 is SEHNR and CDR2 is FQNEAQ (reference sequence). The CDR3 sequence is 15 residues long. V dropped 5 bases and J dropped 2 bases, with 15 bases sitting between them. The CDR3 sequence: CASSPEGFGQETQYF. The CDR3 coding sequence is TGTGCCAGCAGCCCTGAGGGATTTGGGCAAGAGACCCAGTACTTC. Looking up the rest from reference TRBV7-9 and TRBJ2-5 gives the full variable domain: DTGVSQNPRHKITKRGQNVTFRCDPISEHNRLYWYRQTLGQGPEFLTYFQNEAQLEKSRLLSDRFSAERPKGSFSTLEIQRTEQGDSAMYLCASSPEGFGQETQYFGPGTRLLVL.

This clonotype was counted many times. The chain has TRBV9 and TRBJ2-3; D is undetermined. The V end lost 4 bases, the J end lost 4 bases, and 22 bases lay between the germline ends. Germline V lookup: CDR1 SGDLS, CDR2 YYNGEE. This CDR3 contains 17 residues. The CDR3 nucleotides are TGTGCCAGCAGCAAGACCCCTGGAGTCGTTGGCCCAGATACGCAGTATTTT. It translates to CASSKTPGVVGPDTQYF.